This T cell receptor beta chain originates from a study of T cell repertoires in cytomegalovirus infection. Trimming took 8 bases from V and 1 from J; bases not matched to a gene: 13. CDR3 length equals 17 residues. Looked up from germline, CDR1 is MGHRA and CDR2 is YSYEKL. In TCRdb, the reads were re-called with MiXCR into one record per CDR3 protein. The sample contains more than 650,000 distinct CDR3 sequences, roughly a third of which appear only once. This clonotype was picked up a small number of times. Material for sequencing was PBMCs. The chain carries TRBV4-1 and TRBJ1-1, with 10 positions matching TRBD1. The TCR originated in a human donor in good health (CMV status not recorded). Some clones in this sample may be carry-over from other donors' samples. The CDR3 here is CASSQPRDRGRNTEAFF. The CDR3 bases are TGCGCCAGCTCACAACCCCGGGACAGGGGACGGAACACTGAAGCTTTCTTT.